The 20 T cell receptor beta chains given below trace back to one sample, sequenced in a study of T cell repertoires in cytomegalovirus infection (dated by TCRdb to about 2019). Sequencing relied on an Illumina HiSeq 1500. TCRdb reran the public reads through fastp at Q25 and MiXCR, keeping productive beta chains. Rows are unified per CDR3 protein, each entry keeping the most common DNA and genes. The sample table lists 300,000 or so distinct CDR3 sequences, about 23% of them with a count of one. The ten largest clones add up to over 11% of the sample. Sequencing was carried out using PBMCs. The source is a human donor in good health (CMV status not recorded). Some clones in this sample may be carry-over from other donors' samples.

This clonotype was recorded many times. The chain carries TRBV7-2 and TRBJ2-7; maybe TRBD2 (6 bases). Trimming pared 5 bases from V and 0 bases from J, leaving 14 bases between. This CDR3 spans 15 amino acids. Germline lookup yields CDR1 SGHTA and CDR2 FQGNSA. CDR3 loop: CASSPKSGLSYEQYF. The CDR3 region has the DNA TGTGCCAGCAGCCCAAAGAGCGGGCTCTCCTACGAGCAGTACTTC.

V and J are TRBV20-1 and TRBJ2-7; 8 nucleotides line up with TRBD1. The CDR3 extends over 13 amino acids. The junction had 5 bases not matched to a gene; V was cut back by 3 bases and J by 4 bases. Germline assignment: CDR1 DFQATT and CDR2 SNEGSKA (reference sequence). CDR3 coding DNA: TGCAGTGCTAGGGGACAGGTCGGTTACGAGCAGTACTTC. Translated: CSARGQVGYEQYF.

There are a few counts of this clonotype. The genes are TRBV12-3 or TRBV12-4 and TRBJ1-2, with D possibly matching TRBD1 (5 bases). Trimming left V 6 bases short and J 6 bases short, with 14 bases between. CDR3 size: 13 residues. The CDR3 DNA is TGTGCCAGCAGCATCGAAGCGGGGGATGGCTACACCTTC. It specifies CASSIEAGDGYTF.

The chain couples TRBV20-1 to TRBJ2-5; D gene unclear. V was cut by 5 bases and J by 5 bases, with 12 bases left in between. The CDR3 runs 12 residues. Germline loops: CDR1 DFQATT, CDR2 SNEGSKA (reference sequence). Written as DNA, the CDR3 is TGCAGTGCTGCGGCAAGTGTTGAGACCCAGTACTTC. It translates to CSAAASVETQYF.

This clonotype was seen only a few times. This chain's CDR3 is CASSRSGLAGLNEQYF. In DNA, the CDR3 is TGTGCCAGCAGCCGAAGCGGACTAGCGGGACTCAACGAGCAGTACTTC. The V call is TRBV11-2, the J call TRBJ2-7; 12 nucleotides agree with TRBD2. Trimming took 5 bases from V and 5 from J; bases not matched to a gene: 10. The CDR3 consists of 16 residues. The germline V gene has CDR1 SGHAT and CDR2 FQNNGV.

J is TRBJ2-7 and V is TRBV6-2 or TRBV6-3, with a tentative D call TRBD1 (6 bases). V lost 7 bases to trimming and J lost 5 bases, with 24 bases between them. CDR1 is MNHEY, CDR2 SVGEGT, per germline. The CDR3 spans 16 residues. The CDR3 reads CASTYSGTPRVDEQYF. CDR3 coding DNA: TGTGCCAGCACCTACTCGGGGACACCAAGGGTGGACGAGCAGTACTTC.

The chain uses TRBV7-2 and TRBJ2-5; 7 bases are a match to TRBD1. The germline CDR1 and CDR2 sequences are SGHTA and FQGNSA. The CDR3 consists of 16 residues. The trim removed 4 bases at V and 4 bases at J, leaving 12 bases unmatched. The CDR3 DNA follows: TGTGCCAGCAGCTCGGTAGGGGGCGCGGATGGAGAGACCCAGTACTTC. Translation: CASSSVGGADGETQYF.

The V gene is TRBV12-3 or TRBV12-4, the J gene TRBJ1-2, with D possibly TRBD1 on 6 matching bases. Trimming removed 8 bases at V and 4 bases at J, with 20 bases between. The CDR3 is 15 amino acids. The DNA for the CDR3 is TGTGCCAGCCAAACCCCTCAGGGGCTCGGCTATGGCTACACCTTC. Translating gives CASQTPQGLGYGYTF.

The sample holds a few counts of this clonotype. The chain couples TRBV11-3 to TRBJ1-1, with a weak D call TRBD1 (6 bases). CDR1 is SGHNT, CDR2 YENEEA, per germline. CDR3 size: 14 residues. Deletions cut 3 bases from V and 4 bases from J, with 12 bases between. The CDR3 DNA is TGTGCCAGCAGCTTGGGGGGGCGGGTCACTGAAGCTTTCTTT. Translation: CASSLGGRVTEAFF.

This chain uses TRBV6-2 or TRBV6-3 with TRBJ1-1; 8 bases match TRBD1. V shed 9 bases and J 4 bases; nucleotides not matched to a gene: 10. CDR3 length: 14 residues. CDR1 is MNHEY and CDR2 is SVGEGT in the germline V gene. CDR3 bases: TGTGCCAGTTACCAGGGGGCTCTGGGCACTGAAGCTTTCTTT. This codes for CASYQGALGTEAFF.

By sample share, this clonotype is medium-sized. This chain joins TRBV7-3 and TRBJ2-3; the D gene is possibly TRBD2 (6 bases). The germline gives CDR1 SGHTA, CDR2 FQGTGA. Deletions cut 4 bases from V and 6 bases from J, with 17 bases between. There are 15 residues in the CDR3. The CDR3: CASSSATSDPDTQYF. The CDR3 region has the DNA TGTGCCAGCAGCTCCGCGACTAGTGATCCCGATACGCAGTATTTT.

At least ten counts were recorded for this clonotype. The rearrangement joins TRBV7-6 to TRBJ2-7, with 9 bases that match TRBD2. The CDR3 is 15 amino acids. CDR1 SGHVS and CDR2 FNYEAQ come from the germline V gene. The J segment lost 0 bases and the V segment lost 5 bases, leaving 5 bases of the junction unmatched. The CDR3 DNA follows: TGTGCCAGCAGCACCCTAGCGGGGAGCTCCTACGAGCAGTACTTC. Protein: CASSTLAGSSYEQYF.

This clonotype was counted at least ten times. The chain is built from TRBV7-2 and TRBJ2-2; the match to TRBD2 covers 7 bases. The J segment lost 3 bases and the V segment lost 0 bases, leaving 10 bases of the junction unmatched. The CDR3 loop spans 18 amino acids. The V gene's germline CDR1 is SGHTA and CDR2 FQGNSA. In DNA form, the CDR3 reads TGTGCCAGCAGCTTAGCGCTCACAGCGGGATGGGACACCGGGGAGCTGTTTTTT. It is translated as CASSLALTAGWDTGELFF.

This clonotype was counted a few times. The rearrangement links TRBV29-1 to TRBJ2-1, with 7 positions matching TRBD2. From germline, CDR1 is SQVTM and CDR2 ANQGSEA. The CDR3 loop spans 14 amino acids. The V and J ends lost 4 bases and 7 bases, in that order; junction bases with no gene match: 10. This CDR3 reads CSVGSTWGGNEQFF. DNA of the CDR3: TGCAGCGTTGGATCCACATGGGGGGGGAATGAGCAGTTCTTC.

This clonotype was observed a few times. The chain uses TRBV5-1 and TRBJ2-7, with D perhaps matching TRBD1 (6 bases). Germline assignment: CDR1 SGHRS and CDR2 YFSETQ. CDR3 size: 13 residues. The V end was cut by 4 bases, the J end by 3 bases, with 11 bases between. Written as DNA, the CDR3 is TGCGCCAGCAGCCGGACAGAGAACTACGAGCAGTACTTC. Amino acid sequence: CASSRTENYEQYF.

This clonotype has ten or more counts. The V call is TRBV12-3 or TRBV12-4, the J call TRBJ2-5, with D uncertain. CDR3 size: 14 residues. V was pared by 6 bases and J by 1 base, with 12 bases between. Written as DNA, the CDR3 is TGTGCCAGCAGCCGAAGGGTGGGCCAAGAGACCCAGTACTTC. It is translated as CASSRRVGQETQYF.

This clonotype was seen a few times. This chain links TRBV15 with TRBJ2-3; 12 bases map to TRBD2. V lost 4 bases, J lost 6 bases, and 5 bases stayed unmatched. CDR1 is LNHNV, CDR2 YYDKDF, per germline (reference sequence). This CDR3 is 15 amino acids long. In DNA form, the CDR3 reads TGTGCCACCAGCACATCTAGCGGGAGGGCCGATACGCAGTATTTT. This codes for CATSTSSGRADTQYF. The complete variable domain, with remaining parts taken from reference TRBV15 and TRBJ2-3, reads DAMVIQNPRYQVTQFGKPVTLSCSQTLNHNVMYWYQQKSSQAPKLLFHYYDKDFNNEADTPDNFQSRRPNTSFCFLDIRSPGLGDTAMYLCATSTSSGRADTQYFGPGTRLTVL.

This clonotype has ten or more counts. This chain joins TRBV6-1 and TRBJ2-3; D possibly corresponds to TRBD2 (5 bases). Deletions cut 10 bases from V and 1 base from J, with 9 bases between. The CDR3 covers 12 residues. Germline V CDR1 and CDR2: MNHNS, SASEGT. The CDR3 coding sequence is TGTGCCACCTGGCGGGGCACAGATACGCAGTATTTT. Its translation: CATWRGTDTQYF.

This clonotype was detected many times. This rearrangement joins TRBV19 to TRBJ2-5; D remains ambiguous. This CDR3 region has 12 residues. The V gene's germline CDR1 is LNHDA and CDR2 SQIVND (reference sequence). V was clipped by 5 bases and J by 3 bases, with 7 bases between them. As DNA, the CDR3 is TGTGCCAGTAGTGCCCCTAAAGAGACCCAGTACTTC. Residues: CASSAPKETQYF.

Ten or more counts support this clonotype. In nucleotides, the CDR3 is TGTGCCAGCAGCTTTTATAGTCAGAATTCACCCCTCCACTTT. Its protein is CASSFYSQNSPLHF. V and J are TRBV11-2 and TRBJ1-6; D ambiguous. Deletions cut 3 bases from V and 7 bases from J, with 10 bases between. Germline CDR1 SGHAT, CDR2 FQNNGV. The CDR3 spans 14 residues.